This TCR beta chain was found in a study of cytomegalovirus exposure and HLA in healthy donors. To note about this clone: As yet, its antigen is unknown.

Study-wide points: TCR beta chain V- and J-gene trimming was linked, in a later analysis, to a missense variant in DCLRE1C.

PCR used 60 Vbeta primers and 13 Jbeta primers. Data came from immunoSEQ multiplex PCR; TCRdb stores just in-frame clones and leaves some out. This sample carries about 43,000 clones, more than 45% of them seen once, and the ten largest clones take 6%. The V end lost 5 bases, the J end lost 5 bases, and 16 bases lay between the germline ends. The CDR3 spans 15 residues. Germline-derived CDR1 and CDR2 are MNHEY and SMNVEV (reference sequence). This TCR came from a man aged 55 to 69 in good health and CMV-seronegative. This chain links TRBV27 with TRBJ2-1; the D gene is possibly TRBD2 (6 bases). The sample consisted of PBMCs. CDR3 sequence reads: CASSPRLVSNNEQFF. CDR3 DNA: TGTGCCAGCAGTCCACGACTAGTTAGCAACAATGAGCAGTTCTTC.